The subject of this entry is one T cell receptor (beta chain). Its antigen is undetermined. The CDR3 consists of 13 residues. Trimming removed 6 bases from V and 5 bases from J, with 13 bases in between. This entry belongs to a study of T-cell reconstitution after alpha-beta-depleted transplantation in children. Study findings and constraints: Reportedly, alpha-beta T cells present about two months post-transplant originated from several hundred expanded clones of graft origin. Surviving thymic progenitors and recipient T cells were the source of high TCRbeta diversity at day 60 in some patients. When one year had passed after transplant, most T-cell counts and diversity came from newly produced T cells.

Library preparation (for TCRbeta) was performed with unique molecular identifiers. A single record per CDR3 protein comes from TCRdb applying MiXCR to the PCR reads. The sample consists of hundreds of thousands of distinct CDR3 sequences, roughly 24% of them appearing once. The source of this sequence is a boy under two years old who had a stem cell transplant for acute myeloid leukemia, so the T cells may come from the graft donor. The input for sequencing was PBMCs, mostly from graft donor cells, taken 360 days after TCRalphabeta/CD19-depleted stem cell transplant. J is TRBJ1-1 and V is TRBV12-3 or TRBV12-4, with a tentative D call TRBD1 (6 bases). CDR3 residues: CASSQRGGTEAFF. The CDR3 DNA is TGTGCCAGCAGCCAAAGGGGGGGTACTGAAGCTTTCTTT.